The 6 T cell receptor beta chains given below trace back to one sample, sequenced in a study of early T cells in non-severe SARS-CoV-2 infection. TCRdb called the 5' RACE reads again in MiXCR, with one record for every CDR3 protein. The sample lists 45,000 to 75,000 distinct CDR3 sequences, around 5.6% occurring once. Sequenced sample: whole blood. The source of these receptors is an adult who was a healthcare worker with PCR-confirmed SARS-CoV-2 infection or an uninfected control (not recorded which).

This clonotype appeared a few times. This chain links TRBV5-4 with TRBJ2-1, with 7 positions matching TRBD2. The CDR3 has 15 residues. CDR1 SGHNT and CDR2 YYREEE come from the germline V gene (reference sequence). V was pared by 10 bases and J by 0 bases, with 10 bases of the junction left unmatched. Written as DNA, the CDR3 is TGTGCCCTAAGAGCGGGGCCCTTCTCCTACAATGAGCAGTTCTTC. Amino acid sequence: CALRAGPFSYNEQFF.

This clonotype was observed a handful of times. This sequence joins TRBV11-2 and TRBJ2-3, with 10 nucleotides matching TRBD2. Germline CDR1 reads SGHAT; CDR2 reads FQNNGV. The CDR3 contains 18 residues. The V and J ends lost 1 base and 5 bases, in that order; junction bases with no gene match: 12. CDR3 amino acids: CASSLAGLADPIRDTQYF. CDR3 nucleotides: TGTGCCAGCAGCTTAGCCGGACTAGCGGACCCGATAAGAGATACGCAGTATTTT.

This clonotype was recorded many times. The chain has TRBV6-4 and TRBJ2-5, with D perhaps assigned TRBD1 or TRBD2 (5 bases each). V lost 4 bases, J lost 5 bases, and 17 bases lay in between. Germline CDR1 is MRHNA and CDR2 is SNTAGT. This CDR3 is 15 amino acids long. The CDR3 reads CASSAGARGAETQYF. The DNA of the CDR3 is TGTGCCAGCAGTGCGGGTGCGAGGGGTGCTGAGACCCAGTACTTC.

The sample holds many counts of this clonotype. The chain joins TRBV29-1 to TRBJ1-1; D may be TRBD1 (5 bases). Per germline, CDR1 SQVTM and CDR2 ANQGSEA. The V end lost 4 bases, the J end lost 0 bases, and 9 bases lay between the germline ends. This CDR3 has 13 residues. CDR3 nucleotides: TGCAGCGTTGTCAGGGAGTTGAACACTGAAGCTTTCTTT. Amino acid sequence: CSVVRELNTEAFF.

This clonotype has just a few counts. The chain uses TRBV24-1 and TRBJ2-3; D is possibly TRBD1 or TRBD2 (5 bases each). V shed 10 bases and J shed 2 bases, with 12 bases lying between them. CDR3 length: 13 residues. Germline lookup yields CDR1 KGHDR and CDR2 SFDVKD. The CDR3 nucleotides read TGTGCCACGGAACGGGACGCCACAGATACGCAGTATTTT. This translates into CATERDATDTQYF.

This clonotype has ten or more counts. The J gene is TRBJ1-5, the V gene TRBV18; TRBD1 aligns across 8 bases. The trim removed 3 bases at V and 6 bases at J, leaving 10 bases unmatched. The CDR3 totals 16 residues. The germline gives CDR1 KGHSH, CDR2 LQKENI. The chain's CDR3 is CASSPSGAGGTQPQHF. The CDR3 coding sequence is TGTGCCAGCTCACCCTCCGGGGCAGGGGGCACTCAGCCCCAGCATTTT.